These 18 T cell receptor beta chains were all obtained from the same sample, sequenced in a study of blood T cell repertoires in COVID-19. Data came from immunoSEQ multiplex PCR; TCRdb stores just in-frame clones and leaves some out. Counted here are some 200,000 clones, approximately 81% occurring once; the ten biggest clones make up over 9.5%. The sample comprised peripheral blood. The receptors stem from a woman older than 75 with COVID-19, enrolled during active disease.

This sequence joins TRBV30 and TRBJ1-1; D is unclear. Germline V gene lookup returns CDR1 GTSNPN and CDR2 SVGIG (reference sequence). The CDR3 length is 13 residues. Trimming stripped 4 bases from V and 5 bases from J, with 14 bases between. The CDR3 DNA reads TGTGCCTGGAACGAACAGTTAGTGACTGAAGCTTTCTTT. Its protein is CAWNEQLVTEAFF. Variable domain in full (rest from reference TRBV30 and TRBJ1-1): SQTIHQWPATLVQPVGSPLSLECTVEGTSNPNLYWYRQAAGRGLQLLFYSVGIGQISSEVPQNLSASRPQDRQFILSSKKLLLSDSGFYLCAWNEQLVTEAFFGQGTRLTVV.

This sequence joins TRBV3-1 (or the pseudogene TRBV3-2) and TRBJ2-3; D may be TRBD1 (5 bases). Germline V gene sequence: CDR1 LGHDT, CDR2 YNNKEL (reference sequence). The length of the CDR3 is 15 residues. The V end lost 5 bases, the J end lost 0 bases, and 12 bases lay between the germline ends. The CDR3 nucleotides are TGTGCCAGCAGCATAGCAGGGATTAGCACAGATACGCAGTATTTT. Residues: CASSIAGISTDTQYF.

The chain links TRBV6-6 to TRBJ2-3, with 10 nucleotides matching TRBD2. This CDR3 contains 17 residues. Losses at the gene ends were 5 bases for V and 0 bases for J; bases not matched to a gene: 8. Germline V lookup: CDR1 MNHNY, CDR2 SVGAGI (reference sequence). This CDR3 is CASSPYSGGSSTDTQYF. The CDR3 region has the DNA TGTGCCAGCAGTCCATATAGCGGGGGGTCCAGCACAGATACGCAGTATTTT.

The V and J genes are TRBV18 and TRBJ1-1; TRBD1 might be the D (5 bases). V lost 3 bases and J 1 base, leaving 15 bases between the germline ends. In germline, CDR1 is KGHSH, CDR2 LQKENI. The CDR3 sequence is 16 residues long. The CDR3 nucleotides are TGTGCCAGCTCACCTAATGGGAAAGGGGCGAACACTGAAGCTTTCTTT. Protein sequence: CASSPNGKGANTEAFF.

The CDR3 DNA sequence: TGTGCCACCAGCAGAGACCCAACAGGGGGGACACGAGAGACCCAGTACTTC. It codes for CATSRDPTGGTRETQYF. The chain is built from TRBV15 and TRBJ2-5; 8 positions agree with TRBD1. Germline V lookup: CDR1 LNHNV, CDR2 YYDKDF (reference sequence). This CDR3 is built from 17 residues. The V and J ends lost 0 bases and 4 bases, in that order; junction bases with no gene match: 10.

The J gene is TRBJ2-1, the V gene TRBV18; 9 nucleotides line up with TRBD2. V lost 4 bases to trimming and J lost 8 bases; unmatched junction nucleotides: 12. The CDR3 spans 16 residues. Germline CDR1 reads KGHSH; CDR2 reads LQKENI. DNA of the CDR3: TGTGCCAGCTCACTCTCCGGGACTAGCAATTTCGATGAGCAGTTCTTC. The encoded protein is CASSLSGTSNFDEQFF. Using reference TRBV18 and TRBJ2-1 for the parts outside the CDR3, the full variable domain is NAGVMQNPRHLVRRRGQEARLRCSPMKGHSHVYWYRQLPEEGLKFMVYLQKENIIDESGMPKERFSAEFPKEGPSILRIQQVVRGDSAAYFCASSLSGTSNFDEQFFGPGTRLTVL.

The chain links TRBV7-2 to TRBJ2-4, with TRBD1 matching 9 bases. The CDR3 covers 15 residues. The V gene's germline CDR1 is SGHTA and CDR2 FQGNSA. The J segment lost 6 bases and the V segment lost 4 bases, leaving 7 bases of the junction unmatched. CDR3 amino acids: CASSSPGTGRNIQYF. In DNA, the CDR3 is TGTGCCAGCAGCTCACCCGGGACAGGGAGAAACATTCAGTACTTC. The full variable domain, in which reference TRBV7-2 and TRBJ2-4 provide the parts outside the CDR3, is GAGVSQSPSNKVTEKGKDVELRCDPISGHTALYWYRQSLGQGLEFLIYFQGNSAPDKSGLPSDRFSAERTGGSVSTLTIQRTQQEDSAVYLCASSSPGTGRNIQYFGAGTRLSVL.

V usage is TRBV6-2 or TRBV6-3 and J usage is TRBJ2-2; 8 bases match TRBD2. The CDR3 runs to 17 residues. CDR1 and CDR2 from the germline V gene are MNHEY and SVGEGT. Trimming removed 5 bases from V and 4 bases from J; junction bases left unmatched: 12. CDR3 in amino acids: CASSPLTSATSTGELFF. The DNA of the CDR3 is TGTGCCAGCAGTCCCTTGACTAGCGCAACGTCCACCGGGGAGCTGTTTTTT.

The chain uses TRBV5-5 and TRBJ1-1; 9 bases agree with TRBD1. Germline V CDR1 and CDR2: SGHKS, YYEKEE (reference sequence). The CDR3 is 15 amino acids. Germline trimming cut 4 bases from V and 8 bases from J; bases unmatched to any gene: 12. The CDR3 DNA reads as TGTGCCAGCAGCCAAGAAGCCGGGACAGGGAACGAAGCTTTCTTT. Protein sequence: CASSQEAGTGNEAFF.

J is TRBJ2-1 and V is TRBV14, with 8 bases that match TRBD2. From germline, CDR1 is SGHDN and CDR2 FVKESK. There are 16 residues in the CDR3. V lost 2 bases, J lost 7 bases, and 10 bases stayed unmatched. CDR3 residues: CASSQRGAGGLNEQFF. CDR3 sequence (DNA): TGTGCCAGCAGCCAACGCGGGGCGGGGGGCCTAAATGAGCAGTTCTTC.

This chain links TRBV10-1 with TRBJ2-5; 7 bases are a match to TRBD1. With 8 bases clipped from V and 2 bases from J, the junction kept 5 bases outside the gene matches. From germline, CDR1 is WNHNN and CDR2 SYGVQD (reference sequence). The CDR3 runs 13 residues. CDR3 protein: CASARTGQETQYF. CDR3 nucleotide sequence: TGCGCCAGCGCACGGACAGGTCAAGAGACCCAGTACTTC.

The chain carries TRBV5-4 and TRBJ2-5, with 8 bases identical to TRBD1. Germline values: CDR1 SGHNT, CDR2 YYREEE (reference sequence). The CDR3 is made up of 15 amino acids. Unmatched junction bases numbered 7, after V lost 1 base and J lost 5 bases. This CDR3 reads CASSLPGGAGETQYF. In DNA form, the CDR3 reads TGTGCCAGCAGCTTGCCAGGGGGCGCAGGGGAGACCCAGTACTTC.

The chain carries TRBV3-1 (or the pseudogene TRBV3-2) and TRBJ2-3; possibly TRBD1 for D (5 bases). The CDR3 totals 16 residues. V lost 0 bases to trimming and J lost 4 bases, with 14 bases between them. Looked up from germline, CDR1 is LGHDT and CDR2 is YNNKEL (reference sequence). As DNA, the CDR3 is TGTGCCAGCAGCCAAGAAGGGGCGAACCGTCCAGATACGCAGTATTTT. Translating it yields CASSQEGANRPDTQYF.

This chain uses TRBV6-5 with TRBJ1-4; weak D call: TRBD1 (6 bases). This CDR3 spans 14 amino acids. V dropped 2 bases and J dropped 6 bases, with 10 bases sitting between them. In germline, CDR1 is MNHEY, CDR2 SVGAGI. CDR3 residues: CASSYVGGDEKLFF. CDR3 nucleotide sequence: TGTGCCAGCAGTTACGTAGGGGGGGATGAAAAACTGTTTTTT.

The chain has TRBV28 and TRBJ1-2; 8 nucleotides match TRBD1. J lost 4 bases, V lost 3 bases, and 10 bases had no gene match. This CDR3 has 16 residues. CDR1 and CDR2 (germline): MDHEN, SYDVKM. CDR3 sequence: CASSFSGGAGIYGYTF. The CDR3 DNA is TGTGCCAGCAGTTTTTCAGGGGGCGCGGGTATCTATGGCTACACCTTC.

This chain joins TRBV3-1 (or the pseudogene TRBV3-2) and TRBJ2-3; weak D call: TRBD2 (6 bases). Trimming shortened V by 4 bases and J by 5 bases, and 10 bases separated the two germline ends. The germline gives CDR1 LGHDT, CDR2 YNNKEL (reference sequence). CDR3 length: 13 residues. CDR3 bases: TGTGCCAGCAGCCGGGCGGGGATAGATACGCAGTATTTT. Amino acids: CASSRAGIDTQYF.

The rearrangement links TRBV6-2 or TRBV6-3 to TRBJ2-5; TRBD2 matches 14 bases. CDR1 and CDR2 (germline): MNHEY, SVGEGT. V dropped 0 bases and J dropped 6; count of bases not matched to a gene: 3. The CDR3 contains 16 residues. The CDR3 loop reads CASSYSRLAGGKTQYF. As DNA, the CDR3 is TGTGCCAGCAGTTACTCGCGACTAGCGGGGGGGAAGACCCAGTACTTC.

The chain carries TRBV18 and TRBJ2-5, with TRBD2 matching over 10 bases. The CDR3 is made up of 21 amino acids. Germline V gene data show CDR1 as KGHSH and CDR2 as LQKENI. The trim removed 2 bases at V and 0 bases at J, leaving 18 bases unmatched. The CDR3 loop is CASSPKASGGRSISYQETQYF. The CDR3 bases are TGTGCCAGCTCACCAAAGGCTAGCGGGGGCCGGTCGATTTCGTACCAAGAGACCCAGTACTTC.